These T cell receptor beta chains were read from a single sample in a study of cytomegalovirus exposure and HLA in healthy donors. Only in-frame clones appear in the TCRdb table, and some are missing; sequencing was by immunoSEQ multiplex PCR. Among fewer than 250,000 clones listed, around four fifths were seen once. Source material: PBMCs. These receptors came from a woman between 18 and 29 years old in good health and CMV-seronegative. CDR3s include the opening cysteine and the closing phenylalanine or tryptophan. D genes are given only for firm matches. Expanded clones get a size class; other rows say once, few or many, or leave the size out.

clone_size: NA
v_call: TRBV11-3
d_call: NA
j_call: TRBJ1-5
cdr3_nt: TGTGCCAGGGGGACCCAGCCCCAGCATTTT
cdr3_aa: CARGTQPQHF

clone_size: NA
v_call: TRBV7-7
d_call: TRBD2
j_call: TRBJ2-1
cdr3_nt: TGTGCCAGCAGCTTAGAGGTCCTAGCGGGAACGTTATCCTACAATGAGCAGTTCTTC
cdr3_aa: CASSLEVLAGTLSYNEQFF

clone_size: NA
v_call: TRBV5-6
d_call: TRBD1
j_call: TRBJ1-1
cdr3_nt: TGTGCCAGCAGCTCGGGGACAGGGAGGGTGAACACTGAAGCTTTCTTT
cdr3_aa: CASSSGTGRVNTEAFF

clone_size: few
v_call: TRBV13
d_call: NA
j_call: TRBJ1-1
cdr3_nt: TGTGCCAGCAGCTTAAAACATGGGTACGAGGGGATGAACACTGAAGCTTTCTTT
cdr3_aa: CASSLKHGYEGMNTEAFF

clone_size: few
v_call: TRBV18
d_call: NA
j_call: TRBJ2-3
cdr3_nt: TGTGCCAGCTATAACGGGGGTAGCACAGATACGCAGTATTTT
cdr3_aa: CASYNGGSTDTQYF

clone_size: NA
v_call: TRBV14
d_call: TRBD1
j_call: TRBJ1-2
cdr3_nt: TGTGCCAGCAGCCAAGATGAGGGGACAGTGGGTGGCTACACCTTC
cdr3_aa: CASSQDEGTVGGYTF

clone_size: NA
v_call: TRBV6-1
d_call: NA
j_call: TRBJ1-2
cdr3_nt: TGTGCCAGCCTGGACAGAAACTATGGCTACACCTTC
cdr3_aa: CASLDRNYGYTF

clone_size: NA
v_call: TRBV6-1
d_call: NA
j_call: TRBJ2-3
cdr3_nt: TGTGCCAGCAGTGAACAGGGACCAGATACGCAGTATTTT
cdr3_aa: CASSEQGPDTQYF

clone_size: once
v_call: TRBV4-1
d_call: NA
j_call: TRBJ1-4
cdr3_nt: TGCGCCAGCAGCCATGGGGGGTGGGAAAAACTGTTTTTT
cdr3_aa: CASSHGGWEKLFF

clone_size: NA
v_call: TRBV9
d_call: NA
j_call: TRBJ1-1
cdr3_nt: TGTGCCAGCAGCGTAGGATCGAACACTGAAGCTTTCTTT
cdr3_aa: CASSVGSNTEAFF

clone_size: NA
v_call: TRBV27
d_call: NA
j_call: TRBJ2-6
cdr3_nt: TGTGCCAGCAGGGGGACATACTCTGGGGCCAACGTCCTGACTTTC
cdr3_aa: CASRGTYSGANVLTF

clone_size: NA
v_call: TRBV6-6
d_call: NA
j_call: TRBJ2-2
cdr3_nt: TGTGCCAGCAGCCCGCGGAACACCGGGGAGCTGTTTTTT
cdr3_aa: CASSPRNTGELFF

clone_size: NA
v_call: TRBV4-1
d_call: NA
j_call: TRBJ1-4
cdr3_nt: TGCGCCAGCAGCCAAACTCCCCTGGGGCGCACGAATGAAAAACTGTTTTTT
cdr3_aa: CASSQTPLGRTNEKLFF

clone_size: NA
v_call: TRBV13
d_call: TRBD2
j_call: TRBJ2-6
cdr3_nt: TGTGCCAGCAGCCCTGGGGGACTAGCGGGGGGTCTCTATCCCCGTCACTCTGGGGCCAACGTCCTGACTTTC
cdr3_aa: CASSPGGLAGGLYPRHSGANVLTF

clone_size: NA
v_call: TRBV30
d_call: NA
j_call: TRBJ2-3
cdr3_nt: TGTGCCTGGAGCGCTGGAGAGACTAGCACAGATACGCAGTATTTT
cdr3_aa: CAWSAGETSTDTQYF

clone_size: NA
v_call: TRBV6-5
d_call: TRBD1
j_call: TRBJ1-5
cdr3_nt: TGTGCCAGCAGTTACGACAGGGATCAGCCCCAGCATTTT
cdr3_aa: CASSYDRDQPQHF

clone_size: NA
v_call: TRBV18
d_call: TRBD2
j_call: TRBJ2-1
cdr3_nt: TGTGCCAGCTCCCCTACCCGGACTAGCGGGAGGAGATACAATGAGCAGTTCTTC
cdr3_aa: CASSPTRTSGRRYNEQFF

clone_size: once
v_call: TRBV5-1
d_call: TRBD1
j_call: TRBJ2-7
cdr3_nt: TGCGCCAGCAGCTTGGAATCCGGGACAGCTATCTCCTACGAGCAGTACTTC
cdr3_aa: CASSLESGTAISYEQYF

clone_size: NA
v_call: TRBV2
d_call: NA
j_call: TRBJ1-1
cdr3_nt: TGTGCCAGCAGTGAAGCCAGTCGGGAAGCTTTCTTT
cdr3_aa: CASSEASREAFF

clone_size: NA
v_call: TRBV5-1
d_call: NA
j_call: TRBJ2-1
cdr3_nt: TGCGCCAGCAGCTTGACCAGGGTTAATGAGCAGTTCTTC
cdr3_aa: CASSLTRVNEQFF

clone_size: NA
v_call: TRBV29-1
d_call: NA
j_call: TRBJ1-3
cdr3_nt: TGCAGCGTTGAGGGGGAGAGCAACACCATATATTTT
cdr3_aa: CSVEGESNTIYF

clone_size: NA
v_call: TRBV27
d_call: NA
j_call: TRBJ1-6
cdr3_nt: TGTGCCAGTTCACCCGCTTCTAGCTCCTATAATTCACCCCTCCACTTT
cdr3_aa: CASSPASSSYNSPLHF

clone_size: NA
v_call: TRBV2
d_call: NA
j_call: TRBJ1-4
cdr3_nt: TGTGCCAGCAGCGAAGGGGGGACTAATGAAAAACTGTTTTTT
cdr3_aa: CASSEGGTNEKLFF

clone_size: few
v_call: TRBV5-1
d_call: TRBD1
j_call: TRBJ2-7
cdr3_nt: TGCGCCAGCAGCTACGGACAGGGGTCGGGGTACGAGCAGTACTTC
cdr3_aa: CASSYGQGSGYEQYF

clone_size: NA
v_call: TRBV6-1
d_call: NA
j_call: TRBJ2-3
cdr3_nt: TGTGCCAGCAGGGGGGCGGAAGATACGCAGTATTTT
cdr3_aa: CASRGAEDTQYF

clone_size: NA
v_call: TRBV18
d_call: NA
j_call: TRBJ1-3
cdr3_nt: TGTGCCAGCTCGCCAAACTCTAGGACCTCTGGAAACACCATATATTTT
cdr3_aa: CASSPNSRTSGNTIYF

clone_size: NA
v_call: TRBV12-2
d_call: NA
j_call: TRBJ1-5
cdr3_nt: TGTGCAAGTCGTCGGACCCGGGGGGCGCAGGGTCAGCCCCAGCATTTT
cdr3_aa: CASRRTRGAQGQPQHF

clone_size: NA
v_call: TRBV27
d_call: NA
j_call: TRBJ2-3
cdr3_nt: TGTGCCAGCAGTTGGGGTGGCACAGATACGCAGTATTTT
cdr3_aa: CASSWGGTDTQYF

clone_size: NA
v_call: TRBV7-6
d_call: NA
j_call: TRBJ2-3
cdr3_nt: TGTGCCAGCTCTGATAGGCCGCGGGACCGCACAGATACGCAGTATTTT
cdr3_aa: CASSDRPRDRTDTQYF

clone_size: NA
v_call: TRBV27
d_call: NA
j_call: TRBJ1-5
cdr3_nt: TGTGCCAACCCCCGGGGTAGCAATCAGCCCCAGCATTTT
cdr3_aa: CANPRGSNQPQHF

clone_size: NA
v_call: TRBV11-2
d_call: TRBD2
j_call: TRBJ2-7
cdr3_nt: TGTGCCAGCAGCTTAGTACTAGCGGGAGGGCGAGGCGAGCAGTACTTC
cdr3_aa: CASSLVLAGGRGEQYF

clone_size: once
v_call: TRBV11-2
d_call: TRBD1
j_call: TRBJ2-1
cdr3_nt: TGTGCCAGCAGCCACAGGGGTGATGAGCAGTTCTTC
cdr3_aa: CASSHRGDEQFF

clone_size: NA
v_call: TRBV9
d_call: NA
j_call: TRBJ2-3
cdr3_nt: TGTGCCAGCAGCGTAGAGTTTAGCACAGATACGCAGTATTTT
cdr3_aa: CASSVEFSTDTQYF

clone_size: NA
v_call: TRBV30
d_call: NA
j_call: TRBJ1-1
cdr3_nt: TGTGCCTGGAGAAAAAACTTGAACACTGAAGCTTTCTTT
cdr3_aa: CAWRKNLNTEAFF

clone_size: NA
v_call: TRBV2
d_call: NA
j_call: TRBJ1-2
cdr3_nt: TGTGCCAGCAGTGAGGAGGCGATGTCCGGCTATGGCTACACCTTC
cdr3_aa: CASSEEAMSGYGYTF

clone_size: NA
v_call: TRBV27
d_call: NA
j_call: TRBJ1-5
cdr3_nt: TGTGCCAGCAGTTTCGGAGGGCCCAATCAGCCCCAGCATTTT
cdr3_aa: CASSFGGPNQPQHF

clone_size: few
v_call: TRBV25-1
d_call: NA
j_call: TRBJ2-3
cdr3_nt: TGTGCCAGCAGCCCCTCCCAAGATACGCAGTATTTT
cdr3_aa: CASSPSQDTQYF

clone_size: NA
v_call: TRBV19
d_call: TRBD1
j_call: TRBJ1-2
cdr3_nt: TGTGCCAGTAATCCCGGACAGGGGACCTATGGCTACACCTTC
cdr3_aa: CASNPGQGTYGYTF

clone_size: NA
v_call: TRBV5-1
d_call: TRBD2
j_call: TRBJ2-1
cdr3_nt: TGCGCCAGCAGCTTGCCTAGCGGGGGGGCCCAACGGGGCAATGAGCAGTTCTTC
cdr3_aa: CASSLPSGGAQRGNEQFF

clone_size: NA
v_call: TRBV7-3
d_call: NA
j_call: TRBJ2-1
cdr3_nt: TGTGCCAGCAGCTTAGACAGATACAATGAGCAGTTCTTC
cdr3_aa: CASSLDRYNEQFF

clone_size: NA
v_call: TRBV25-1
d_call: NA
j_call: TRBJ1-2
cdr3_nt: TGTGCCAGCCACAGTCGGGAGCCACAAGACTATGGCTACACCTTC
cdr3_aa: CASHSREPQDYGYTF

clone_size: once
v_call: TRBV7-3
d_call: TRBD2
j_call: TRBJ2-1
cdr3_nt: TGTGCCAGCAGCTTAAGACCTAGCGGGGGGGCCGATGAGCAGTTCTTC
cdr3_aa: CASSLRPSGGADEQFF

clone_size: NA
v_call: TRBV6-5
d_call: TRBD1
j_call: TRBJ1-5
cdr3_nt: TGTGCCAGCAGTAAGACCCGGGACAGGGTTCAGCCCCAGCATTTT
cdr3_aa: CASSKTRDRVQPQHF

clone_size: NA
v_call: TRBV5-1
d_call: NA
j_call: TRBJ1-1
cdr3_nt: TGCGCCAGTCGCCCGCAGGTGGAGGTCCCGGGCTTGGGAGCTTTCTTT
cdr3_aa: CASRPQVEVPGLGAFF

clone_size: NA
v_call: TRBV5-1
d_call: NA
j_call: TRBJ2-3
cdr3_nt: TGCGCCAGCAGCTTAACGTACCTCGGGAGCACAGATACGCAGTATTTT
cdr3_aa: CASSLTYLGSTDTQYF

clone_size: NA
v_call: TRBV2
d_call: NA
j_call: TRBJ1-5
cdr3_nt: TGTGCCAGCAGTGATGGCGGAGGGGTACAGCCCCAGCATTTT
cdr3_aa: CASSDGGGVQPQHF

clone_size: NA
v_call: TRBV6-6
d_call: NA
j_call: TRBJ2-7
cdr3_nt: TGTGCCAGCAGTTCATCGGGATCCTCATACGAGCAGTACTTC
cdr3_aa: CASSSSGSSYEQYF

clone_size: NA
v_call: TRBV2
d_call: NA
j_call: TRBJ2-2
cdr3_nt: TGTGCCAGCAGTGAACGAGAAACCGGGGAGCTGTTTTTT
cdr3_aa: CASSERETGELFF

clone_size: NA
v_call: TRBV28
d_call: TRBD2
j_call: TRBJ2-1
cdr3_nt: TGTGCCAGCAGTTCCTCCAGCGGGACCTCCTACAATGAGCAGTTCTTC
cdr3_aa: CASSSSSGTSYNEQFF

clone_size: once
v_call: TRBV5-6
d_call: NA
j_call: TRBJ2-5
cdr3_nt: TGTGCCAGCAGCGTCGGGGTCCAAGAGACCCAGTACTTC
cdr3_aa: CASSVGVQETQYF

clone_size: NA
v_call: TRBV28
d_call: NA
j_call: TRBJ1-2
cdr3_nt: TGTGCCAGCAGTTTCCAGGGCCACTATGGCTACACCTTC
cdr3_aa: CASSFQGHYGYTF

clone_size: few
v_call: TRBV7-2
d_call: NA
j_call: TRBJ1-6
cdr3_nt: TGTGCCAGCAGCTTAGCAGGGGGGGGTATGACACCCCTCCACTTT
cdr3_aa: CASSLAGGGMTPLHF

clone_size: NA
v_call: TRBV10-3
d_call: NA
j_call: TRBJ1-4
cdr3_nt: TGTGCCATCAGTGAGTCAGGCGGTTCTAATGAAAAACTGTTTTTT
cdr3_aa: CAISESGGSNEKLFF

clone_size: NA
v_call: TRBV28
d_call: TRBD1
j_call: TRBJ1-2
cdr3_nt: TGTGCCAGCAGTCCCACGGACAGGAACTATGGCTACACCTTC
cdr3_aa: CASSPTDRNYGYTF

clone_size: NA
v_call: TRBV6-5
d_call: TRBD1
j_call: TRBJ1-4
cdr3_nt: TGTGCCAGCACCCGATTAGGGACAGGGATTGAAAAACTGTTTTTT
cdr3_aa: CASTRLGTGIEKLFF

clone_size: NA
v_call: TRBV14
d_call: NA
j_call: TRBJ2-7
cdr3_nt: TGTGCCAGCAGCCAAGCTGGCATCAGGGCGAACGAGCAGTACTTC
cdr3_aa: CASSQAGIRANEQYF

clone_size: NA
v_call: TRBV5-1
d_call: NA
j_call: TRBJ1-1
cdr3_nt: TGCGCCAGCAGCCCCGACTTACTGGTAATGACTGAAGCTTTCTTT
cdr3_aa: CASSPDLLVMTEAFF